These 10 T cell receptor beta chains were all obtained from the same sample, sequenced in a study of T cell responses to AZD1222 COVID-19 vaccine. Sequencing used immunoSEQ multiplex PCR; TCRdb keeps in-frame clones, though not all of them. The table lists 120,000 or so clones, about 90% of them singletons, with 5% to 6% in the top ten. The source material was peripheral blood, sampled on day 0 of AZD1222 vaccination. These TCRs come from an adult in good health.

The chain combines TRBV5-6 with TRBJ2-3; maybe TRBD1 (5 bases). Germline lookup yields CDR1 SGHDT and CDR2 YYEEEE. The length of the CDR3 is 14 residues. Trimming took off 0 bases at V and 2 bases at J, with 7 bases between the two ends. The CDR3, as DNA: TGTGCCAGCAGCTTGGGACAGTTCACAGATACGCAGTATTTT. The encoded protein is CASSLGQFTDTQYF.

The chain joins TRBV15 to TRBJ2-1; D not certain. From germline, CDR1 is LNHNV and CDR2 YYDKDF (reference sequence). The CDR3 spans 15 residues. V lost 3 bases to trimming and J lost 0 bases, with 9 bases between them. The CDR3 loop reads CATSRDPSSYNEQFF. In nucleotides, the CDR3 is TGTGCCACCAGCAGGGACCCAAGCTCCTACAATGAGCAGTTCTTC.

This chain connects TRBV29-1 to TRBJ2-1; D is unclear. Germline V gene sequence: CDR1 SQVTM, CDR2 ANQGSEA. CDR3 size: 14 residues. Trimming removed 3 bases from V and 1 base from J, with 10 bases in between. For the CDR3, the DNA is TGCAGCGTTGATAGAACCGGATCCTACAATGAGCAGTTCTTC. Its protein product is CSVDRTGSYNEQFF.

The rearrangement uses TRBV28 and TRBJ2-2; D possibly matches TRBD1 or TRBD2 (5 bases each). CDR1 and CDR2 from the germline V gene are MDHEN and SYDVKM. V lost 1 base and J 0 bases, leaving 9 bases between the germline ends. The CDR3 sequence is 16 residues long. The CDR3 is CASSLYGAPNTGELFF. CDR3 nucleotides: TGTGCCAGCAGTTTATACGGGGCCCCGAACACCGGGGAGCTGTTTTTT. The full variable domain, completed using reference TRBV28 and TRBJ2-2, is DVKVTQSSRYLVKRTGEKVFLECVQDMDHENMFWYRQDPGLGLRLIYFSYDVKMKEKGDIPEGYSVSREKKERFSLILESASTNQTSMYLCASSLYGAPNTGELFFGEGSRLTVL.

The chain uses TRBV19 and TRBJ2-7; D might be TRBD1 or TRBD2, each matching 5 bases. V was trimmed by 1 base and J by 0 bases, leaving 10 bases between them. This CDR3 has 15 residues. CDR1 is LNHDA, CDR2 SQIVND, per germline (reference sequence). CDR3 protein: CASSIGVGTSYEQYF. The CDR3 DNA sequence: TGTGCCAGTAGTATAGGGGTCGGGACCTCCTACGAGCAGTACTTC.

The chain links TRBV5-1 to TRBJ2-1; a possible D gene is TRBD1 (5 bases). The CDR3 runs 13 residues. Germline V gene data show CDR1 as SGHRS and CDR2 as YFSETQ. V shed 1 base and J shed 9 bases, with 11 bases lying between them. The CDR3: CASSLKGPGEQFF. The CDR3 DNA reads TGCGCCAGCAGCTTGAAGGGGCCGGGTGAGCAGTTCTTC.

The chain couples TRBV29-1 to TRBJ1-2; no definite D call. Germline V gives CDR1 SQVTM, CDR2 ANQGSEA. Trimming removed 4 bases at V and 4 bases at J, with 16 bases between. The CDR3 extends over 14 amino acids. CDR3 coding DNA: TGCAGCGTTGGGGCTACAAGTGTTTTCTATGGCTACACCTTC. Protein product: CSVGATSVFYGYTF.

V and J are TRBV3-1 (or the pseudogene TRBV3-2) and TRBJ2-3; tentative D call: TRBD2 (6 bases). CDR1 and CDR2 from the germline V gene are LGHDT and YNNKEL (reference sequence). Trimming removed 4 bases from V and 0 bases from J, with 8 bases in between. The length of the CDR3 is 14 residues. The CDR3 here is CASSRSGSTDTQYF. The DNA for the CDR3 is TGTGCCAGCAGCCGCAGCGGGAGCACAGATACGCAGTATTTT.

J is TRBJ2-2 and V is TRBV9, with TRBD2 as a possible D gene (6 bases). Germline V CDR1 and CDR2: SGDLS, YYNGEE. V was pared by 0 bases and J by 4 bases, with 10 bases between. This CDR3 has 15 amino acids. CDR3 in amino acids: CASSVAGAGTGELFF. For the CDR3, the DNA is TGTGCCAGCAGCGTAGCGGGAGCAGGCACCGGGGAGCTGTTTTTT.

This sequence joins TRBV5-1 and TRBJ2-5; tentatively, D is TRBD2 (6 bases). Germline assignment: CDR1 SGHRS and CDR2 YFSETQ. Trimming removed 3 bases from V and 1 base from J, with 13 bases in between. This CDR3 spans 15 amino acids. The CDR3 here is CASSSYSGPQETQYF. As DNA, the CDR3 is TGCGCCAGCAGCTCTTATAGCGGACCCCAAGAGACCCAGTACTTC.